One and the same sample provided the 21 T cell receptor beta chains below, sequenced in a study of response to subunit inactivated influenza vaccine. TCRdb processed the RT-PCR reads anew with MiXCR; each CDR3 protein has one entry. The sample contains about 700,000 distinct CDR3 sequences, 15% to 18% of which appear only once. The sample was PBMCs from blood, taken about 12 days after vaccination. The source is a man aged 45-60 years who received an inactivated influenza vaccine.

This clonotype was seen only a few times. The genes are TRBV29-1 and TRBJ2-7, with no clear D. CDR3 size: 14 residues. Germline V CDR1 and CDR2: SQVTM, ANQGSEA. V was pared by 3 bases and J by 0 bases, with 12 bases between. CDR3 region: CSVELESRSYEQYF. The CDR3 bases are TGCAGCGTTGAGCTGGAGTCTCGCTCCTACGAGCAGTACTTC.

The chain employs TRBV12-3 or TRBV12-4 and TRBJ2-1; D possibly corresponds to TRBD2 (5 bases). V lost 5 bases to trimming and J lost 7 bases, with 18 bases between them. The CDR3 runs 15 residues. For the CDR3, the DNA is TGTGCCAGCAGTCTCACTTCCGGGGTGGGGAATGAGCAGTTCTTC. This gives the protein CASSLTSGVGNEQFF.

This clonotype has only a few counts. The gene calls are TRBV27 and TRBJ2-7, with D maybe TRBD1 (6 bases). V dropped 5 bases and J dropped 0 bases, with 11 bases sitting between them. This CDR3 is 14 amino acids long. From germline, CDR1 is MNHEY and CDR2 SMNVEV (reference sequence). In DNA form, the CDR3 reads TGTGCCAGCAGTCACCGGGACAACTCCTACGAGCAGTACTTC. As protein: CASSHRDNSYEQYF.

This clonotype occurred a few times. The rearrangement links TRBV18 to TRBJ2-6; D gene ambiguous. V was pared by 3 bases and J by 1 base, with 7 bases between. This CDR3 region has 15 residues. Germline CDR1 is KGHSH and CDR2 is LQKENI. CDR3 sequence: CASSPENSGANVLTF. CDR3 DNA: TGTGCCAGCTCACCGGAGAATTCTGGGGCCAACGTCCTGACTTTC.

This clonotype has a handful of counts. CDR3 in DNA: TGTGCCAGCATCAACCAGGGTAGAGTCGACGAGCAGTACTTC. Encoded protein: CASINQGRVDEQYF. The chain is built from TRBV7-9 and TRBJ2-7, with a weak D call TRBD1 (5 bases). This CDR3 has 14 residues. With 7 bases removed from V and 5 bases from J, the gap between germline ends came to 18 bases. Germline V gives CDR1 SEHNR, CDR2 FQNEAQ (reference sequence).

The chain couples TRBV27 to TRBJ2-1; 7 nucleotides line up with TRBD2. J was trimmed by 0 bases and V by 3 bases; bases with no gene match: 5. CDR1 MNHEY and CDR2 SMNVEV come from the germline V gene (reference sequence). This CDR3 region has 16 residues. CDR3 residues: CASSFRSGTSYNEQFF. CDR3 sequence (DNA): TGTGCCAGCAGTTTCCGCAGCGGGACCTCCTACAATGAGCAGTTCTTC.

J is TRBJ1-1 and V is TRBV30, with D perhaps TRBD1 (5 bases). Trimming took off 4 bases at V and 4 bases at J, with 10 bases between the two ends. This CDR3 has 12 residues. The V gene's germline CDR1 is GTSNPN and CDR2 SVGIG (reference sequence). The CDR3 protein is CAWTGGVTEAFF. Here the CDR3 DNA reads TGTGCCTGGACCGGGGGGGTCACTGAAGCTTTCTTT.

This rearrangement joins TRBV20-1 to TRBJ1-6, with D possibly being TRBD1 (5 bases). The V gene lost 2 bases and the J gene lost 6 bases, with 8 bases spanning the gap. This CDR3 has 13 amino acids. Germline V gene sequence: CDR1 DFQATT, CDR2 SNEGSKA (reference sequence). The CDR3, as DNA: TGCAGTGCTAGAAGTCAGGGTAATTCACCCCTCCACTTT. This encodes CSARSQGNSPLHF.

The sample holds a few counts of this clonotype. The V gene is TRBV27, the J gene TRBJ2-7, with TRBD2 as a possible D gene (7 bases). The V gene's germline CDR1 is MNHEY and CDR2 SMNVEV (reference sequence). V was pared by 3 bases and J by 7 bases, with 25 bases between. CDR3 size: 17 residues. The CDR3 protein is CASSLKAPGGREWEQYF. The CDR3 coding sequence is TGTGCCAGCAGTTTGAAGGCCCCGGGGGGCAGGGAATGGGAGCAGTACTTC.

This rearrangement joins TRBV12-3 or TRBV12-4 to TRBJ2-1; weak D call: TRBD2 (6 bases). The ends were cut back, 8 bases at V and 9 bases at J, with 17 bases in the middle. The CDR3 length is 13 residues. This CDR3 reads CASYGGRGSEQFF. CDR3 in DNA: TGTGCCAGCTATGGTGGGCGGGGAAGTGAGCAGTTCTTC.

This clonotype was detected only a few times. The chain is built from TRBV5-1 and TRBJ1-1; D is possibly TRBD1 (5 bases). Trimming took 3 bases from V and 1 from J, leaving 10 bases between them. This CDR3 is built from 14 residues. In germline, CDR1 is SGHRS, CDR2 YFSETQ. CDR3 region: CASSSGPENTEAFF. The CDR3 coding sequence is TGCGCCAGCAGCTCGGGACCGGAGAACACTGAAGCTTTCTTT. Supplemented by reference TRBV5-1 and TRBJ1-1, the full variable domain reads KAGVTQTPRYLIKTRGQQVTLSCSPISGHRSVSWYQQTPGQGLQFLFEYFSETQRNKGNFPGRFSGRQFSNSRSEMNVSTLELGDSALYLCASSSGPENTEAFFGQGTRLTVV.

This clonotype was counted only a few times. The chain carries TRBV12-3 or TRBV12-4 and TRBJ2-1; no reliable D call. V was trimmed by 6 bases and J by 10 bases, leaving 10 bases between them. This CDR3 is 11 amino acids long. The DNA of the CDR3 is TGTGCCAGCAGCACGTTGGGGGAGCAGTTCTTC. Translated, it gives CASSTLGEQFF.

In this sample, this clonotype turned up a few times. The chain couples TRBV27 to TRBJ2-5; 8 bases are a match to TRBD2. With V trimmed by 5 bases and J by 0 bases, 8 bases remained unmatched. CDR3 length: 16 residues. Germline V lookup: CDR1 MNHEY, CDR2 SMNVEV (reference sequence). The CDR3 spells CASSPLTLADQETQYF. The DNA for the CDR3 is TGTGCCAGCAGTCCCCTAACACTAGCGGACCAAGAGACCCAGTACTTC.

Concerning this clonotype itself: One end of the junction fails to match germline, which may point to a read error. This rearrangement joins TRBV24-1 to TRBJ2-1, with 9 positions matching TRBD1. Germline V gene lookup returns CDR1 KGHDR and CDR2 SFDVKD. This CDR3 is built from 15 residues. The CDR3, as DNA: TGTGCCACCAGTGGTCCTAACAGGGGGCGGGGAGAGCAGTTTTTC. This gives the protein CATSGPNRGRGEQFF.

The chain links TRBV7-8 to TRBJ1-5; D not certain. This CDR3 spans 12 amino acids. V was trimmed by 5 bases and J by 7 bases, leaving 9 bases between them. The germline V gene has CDR1 SGHVS and CDR2 FQNEAQ. The chain's CDR3 is CASSADTQPQHF. CDR3 bases: TGTGCCAGCAGCGCAGACACGCAGCCCCAGCATTTT.

This clonotype has at least ten counts. V and J are TRBV14 and TRBJ2-7; D is unresolved. The CDR3 runs to 11 residues. V shed 1 base and J shed 2 bases, with 0 bases lying between them. Germline CDR1 SGHDN, CDR2 FVKESK. The chain's CDR3 is CASSQAYEQYF. As DNA, the CDR3 is TGTGCCAGCAGCCAAGCCTACGAGCAGTACTTC.

The chain recombines TRBV3-1 with TRBJ2-1; D perhaps matches TRBD1 (6 bases). Germline values: CDR1 LGHDT, CDR2 YNNKEL (reference sequence). Trimming removed 2 bases from V and 3 bases from J, with 8 bases in between. The CDR3 totals 14 residues. The CDR3 sequence: CASSQLGGYNEQFF. CDR3 nucleotide sequence: TGTGCCAGCAGCCAACTAGGGGGCTACAATGAGCAGTTCTTC.

This clonotype has only a few counts. The chain recombines TRBV20-1 with TRBJ2-3; 7 positions agree with TRBD2. In germline, CDR1 is DFQATT, CDR2 SNEGSKA (reference sequence). Losses at the gene ends were 6 bases for V and 4 bases for J; bases not matched to a gene: 7. This CDR3 has 13 amino acids. In nucleotides, the CDR3 is TGCAGTGCCGAGGGAGGGCCAGCAGATACGCAGTATTTT. Protein sequence: CSAEGGPADTQYF.

This clonotype was observed a few times. The CDR3 here is CASSYRSGPRPYGYTF. Written as DNA, the CDR3 is TGTGCCAGCAGTTACCGGTCGGGACCAAGACCCTATGGCTACACCTTC. The chain recombines TRBV6-2 or TRBV6-3 with TRBJ1-2, with D perhaps TRBD1 (5 bases). Trimming shortened V by 2 bases and J by 4 bases, and 17 bases separated the two germline ends. The CDR3 extends over 16 amino acids. Germline CDR1 is MNHEY and CDR2 is SVGEGT.

This clonotype was seen a few times. V is TRBV20-1 and J is TRBJ2-3, with 10 bases that match TRBD1. Germline V gives CDR1 DFQATT, CDR2 SNEGSKA (reference sequence). With 5 bases clipped from V and 1 base from J, the junction kept 6 bases outside the gene matches. The CDR3 sequence is 15 residues long. In DNA, the CDR3 is TGCAGTGCTGCGACAGGGGGCGTTGGCACAGATACGCAGTATTTT. As protein: CSAATGGVGTDTQYF.

This clonotype was found a few times. The chain links TRBV12-5 to TRBJ1-6; D possibly corresponds to TRBD1 (5 bases). Trimming took off 6 bases at V and 11 bases at J, with 5 bases between the two ends. Germline CDR1 is LGHNT and CDR2 is FRNRAP. The CDR3 covers 10 residues. The CDR3 region has the DNA TGTGCTAGTGGAGGGGCACCCCTCCACTTT. Translating it yields CASGGAPLHF.